This is a list of T cell receptor beta chains from one sample in a study of cytomegalovirus exposure and HLA in healthy donors. This table comes from immunoSEQ multiplex PCR, and its TCRdb copy is limited to in-frame clones, with some not included. The profile covers fewer than 350,000 clones, with around nine tenths appearing a single time and about 0.9% taken by the ten largest. The sequencing sample was made of PBMCs. The receptor source for this set is a woman aged 18-29 years in good health and CMV-seronegative. Both conserved end residues are part of each CDR3. The order of the fields is CDR3 length, clone size, J gene, D gene, V gene, CDR3 DNA, CDR3 protein. The D gene is left open where the match is weak. Part of the rows lack a size; the others show once, few, many or a class for expanded clones.

>15|NA|TRBJ1-1|NA|TRBV4-1
TGCGCCAGCAGCCAAGATTACAGTCAGAACACTGAAGCTTTCTTT
CASSQDYSQNTEAFF
>16|NA|TRBJ2-5|TRBD1|TRBV28
TGTGCCAGCAGTGGGAACCACGGGACAGGGCGCGAGACCCAGTACTTC
CASSGNHGTGRETQYF
>16|NA|TRBJ2-7|TRBD1|TRBV15
TGTGCCACCAGCAGAGATCTGCAGGGGGCCTCCTACGAGCAGTACTTC
CATSRDLQGASYEQYF
>13|few|TRBJ1-5|NA|TRBV18
TGTGCCAGCTCACCGGGGCCTCACTTCCCCCAGCATTTT
CASSPGPHFPQHF
>14|NA|TRBJ2-7|NA|TRBV4-1
TGCGCCAGCAGCCTTCTACAGGGAGTCTACGAGCAGTACTTC
CASSLLQGVYEQYF
>12|NA|TRBJ2-1|NA|TRBV4-1
TGCGCCAGCAGTCTTGAGCGGGATGAGCAGTTCTTC
CASSLERDEQFF
>16|NA|TRBJ2-1|NA|TRBV9
TGTGCCAGCAGCGTAGGTGTTAGCGGCTCCTACAATGAGCAGTTCTTC
CASSVGVSGSYNEQFF
>16|few|TRBJ2-4|TRBD2|TRBV15
TGTGCCACCAGCAGAGAATGGGGCGGGAGGGAAAACATTCAGTACTTC
CATSREWGGRENIQYF
>16|once|TRBJ2-1|TRBD2|TRBV6-1
TGTGCCAGCAGTGTTAGCGGGAGCACTCCCTACAATGAGCAGTTCTTC
CASSVSGSTPYNEQFF
>14|NA|TRBJ1-3|NA|TRBV6-1
TGTACCAGCGGCTCCAGGGACTCTGGAAACACCATATATTTT
CTSGSRDSGNTIYF